Presented here are 22 T cell receptor beta chains from one specimen sequenced in a study of shared clonotypes between healthy human individuals. Sequencing was performed with immunoSEQ multiplex PCR; in TCRdb, only in-frame clones are kept and a portion is missing. There are about 460,000 clones in the sample; 70% to 80% occur only once, and around 13% lies in the top ten. The source material was PBMCs. Every receptor here comes from a woman aged 40 to 50 in good health. Some clones in this sample may be carry-over from other donors' samples.

In this sample, this clone turned up once. This sequence joins TRBV6-5 and TRBJ2-5, with D possibly TRBD1 on 5 matching bases. This CDR3 is built from 14 residues. The germline gives CDR1 MNHEY, CDR2 SVGAGI. Between the trimmed V and J ends, which lost 7 bases and 3 bases, there was a span of 15 bases. CDR3 sequence: CASTLPGFEETQYF. The CDR3 bases are TGTGCCAGCACCTTACCAGGGTTTGAAGAGACCCAGTACTTC.

V usage is TRBV6-1 and J usage is TRBJ2-1; the D is unclear. This CDR3 spans 14 amino acids. V was pared by 4 bases and J by 4 bases, with 11 bases between. The V gene's germline CDR1 is MNHNS and CDR2 SASEGT. CDR3 protein: CASSGVSLYNEQFF. As DNA, the CDR3 is TGTGCCAGCAGTGGGGTGTCCCTTTACAATGAGCAGTTCTTC.

J is TRBJ1-4 and V is TRBV28; D gene unclear. Deletions cut 9 bases from V and 5 bases from J, with 19 bases between. Germline V gene lookup returns CDR1 MDHEN and CDR2 SYDVKM. The CDR3 loop spans 15 amino acids. CDR3 residues: CASQSPGNLNEKLFF. For the CDR3, the DNA is TGTGCCAGTCAAAGCCCCGGGAATTTGAATGAAAAACTGTTTTTT.

This chain links TRBV15 with TRBJ2-2, with a possible D match to TRBD2 (6 bases). Between the trimmed V and J ends, which lost 0 bases and 4 bases, there was a span of 9 bases. The length of the CDR3 is 15 residues. CDR1 is LNHNV, CDR2 YYDKDF, per germline (reference sequence). In nucleotides, the CDR3 is TGTGCCACCAGCAGAGAGATAGCGGTCACCGGGGAGCTGTTTTTT. This encodes CATSREIAVTGELFF.

Of note for this clone: It differs at one base from a far larger clone, so likely a read error. Other DNA sequences in the same sample also yield this CDR3. CDR3: CASSLSGRANNEQFF. The CDR3 nucleotides are TGTGCCAGCAGTCTCAGCGGGAGGGCCAACAATGAGCAGTTCTTC. The chain joins TRBV5-6 to TRBJ2-1, with 10 bases matching TRBD2. The V and J ends lost 5 bases and 5 bases, in that order; junction bases with no gene match: 7. This CDR3 has 15 residues. Germline lookup yields CDR1 SGHDT and CDR2 YYEEEE.

The chain uses TRBV7-2 and TRBJ2-3; no clear D gene. V shed 3 bases and J shed 2 bases, with 6 bases lying between them. Germline V gives CDR1 SGHTA, CDR2 FQGNSA. This CDR3 has 13 amino acids. In DNA form, the CDR3 reads TGTGCCAGCAGCTTCCAGAACACAGATACGCAGTATTTT. It codes for CASSFQNTDTQYF.

The chain has TRBV6-4 and TRBJ1-5; D unresolved. CDR3 length equals 17 residues. CDR1 MRHNA and CDR2 SNTAGT come from the germline V gene. The ends were cut back, 3 bases at V and 0 bases at J, with 15 bases in the middle. The CDR3 DNA sequence: TGTGCCAGCAGTGAAAGTACGATGCTCCCTAGCAATCAGCCCCAGCATTTT. It specifies CASSESTMLPSNQPQHF.

In this sample, this clone turned up a few times. Since a far larger clone is one base different, this is likely a read error. This chain links TRBV7-9 with TRBJ1-1; D unresolved. The CDR3 contains 11 residues. The germline V gene encodes CDR1 SEHNR and CDR2 FQNEAQ (reference sequence). With 6 bases removed from V and 1 base from J, the gap between germline ends came to 3 bases. Written as DNA, the CDR3 is TGTGCCAGCAGAGAGAACACTGAAGCTTTCTTT. Protein product: CASRENTEAFF.

Notes on this clone: This is likely an artifact of a read error, given a far larger clone one base away. The same CDR3 is also encoded by other DNA sequences in this sample. The chain combines TRBV2 with TRBJ1-5, with D uncertain. The germline gives CDR1 SNHLY, CDR2 FYNNEI. The CDR3 consists of 14 residues. CDR3 DNA sequence: TGTGCCAGCAGCTACGGATATAGCAACCAGCCCCAGCATTTT. Protein sequence: CASSYGYSNQPQHF.

The chain has TRBV6-1 and TRBJ2-3, with 8 nucleotides matching TRBD2. V was pared by 3 bases and J by 6 bases, with 8 bases of the junction left unmatched. From germline, CDR1 is MNHNS and CDR2 SASEGT. The CDR3 runs 15 residues. The CDR3 here is CASSDEAGGSDTQYF. The CDR3 nucleotides read TGTGCCAGCAGTGACGAGGCGGGGGGTTCGGATACGCAGTATTTT.

CDR3 nucleotide sequence: TGTGCCAGCAGTCCTGAGCCTGGGGCCAACGTCCTGACTTTC. It encodes CASSPEPGANVLTF. The chain recombines TRBV2 with TRBJ2-6, with D unclear. Germline assignment: CDR1 SNHLY and CDR2 FYNNEI. V lost 5 bases, J lost 2 bases, and 7 bases lay in between. CDR3 length: 14 residues.

The chain recombines TRBV5-8 with TRBJ1-1; D ambiguous. The CDR3 spans 16 residues. The V and J ends lost 5 bases and 5 bases respectively, with 22 bases between them. Germline lookup yields CDR1 SGHTS and CDR2 YDEGEE. CDR3 loop: CASRRFDGVRDTEAFF. CDR3 nucleotide sequence: TGTGCCAGCAGGCGCTTCGACGGAGTGAGGGATACTGAAGCTTTCTTT.

Points on this clone: At the DNA level, this CDR3 is encoded by other sequences in the same sample as well. The J gene is TRBJ2-5, the V gene TRBV18; tentatively, D is TRBD2 (6 bases). Per the germline V gene, CDR1 is KGHSH and CDR2 is LQKENI. V lost 3 bases, J lost 3 bases, and 8 bases lay in between. CDR3 length: 13 residues. CDR3 bases: TGTGCCAGCTCACCTAGCGGCAAAGAGACCCAGTACTTC. Translated: CASSPSGKETQYF.

The chain carries TRBV10-3 and TRBJ1-2; no clear D gene. Trimming removed 3 bases from V and 4 bases from J, with 6 bases in between. Germline V gene data show CDR1 as ENHRY and CDR2 as SYGVKD. CDR3 length equals 12 residues. The CDR3 here is CAISENRYGYTF. CDR3 DNA sequence: TGTGCCATCAGTGAAAATCGCTATGGCTACACCTTC.

Ten or more counts support this clone. The chain employs TRBV4-2 and TRBJ2-3; possibly TRBD2 for D (5 bases). CDR1 is LGHNA, CDR2 YNFKEQ, per germline. Trimming took off 1 base at V and 6 bases at J, with 11 bases between the two ends. The CDR3 has 14 amino acids. Here the CDR3 reads CASSQGTSRDTQYF. In DNA, the CDR3 is TGTGCCAGCAGCCAAGGGACTTCAAGGGATACGCAGTATTTT.

Comments on this clone: This sequence is one base from a far larger clone and is likely a read error. The genes are TRBV29-1 and TRBJ2-7; possible D gene TRBD1, 6 bases. This CDR3 has 13 amino acids. Germline values: CDR1 SQVTM, CDR2 ANQGSEA. The CDR3 sequence is CGVAWTDPYEQYF. The CDR3 DNA reads as TGCGGCGTCGCTTGGACAGATCCCTACGAGCAGTACTTC.

At least ten counts were recorded for this clone. The sample contains more than one DNA sequence encoding this CDR3. The chain uses TRBV27 and TRBJ2-2, with 8 bases identical to TRBD2. Losses at the gene ends were 7 bases for V and 4 bases for J; bases not matched to a gene: 2. This CDR3 comprises 13 residues. From germline, CDR1 is MNHEY and CDR2 SMNVEV (reference sequence). CDR3 in amino acids: CASTSGRTGELFF. The CDR3 coding sequence is TGTGCCAGCACTAGCGGGCGCACCGGGGAGCTGTTTTTT.

The chain employs TRBV7-3 and TRBJ2-7; TRBD2 is a possible D gene (5 bases). Germline V gene lookup returns CDR1 SGHTA and CDR2 FQGTGA. CDR3 length: 15 residues. The germline V and J ends were trimmed by 5 bases and 6 bases, with 20 bases remaining between them. The CDR3 bases are TGTGCCAGCAGCCTACAACTTGCGGCTGCGGGCGAGCAGTACTTC. Translation: CASSLQLAAAGEQYF.

This chain connects TRBV6-5 to TRBJ2-7; 7 nucleotides match TRBD2. V lost 6 bases, J lost 1 base, and 9 bases stayed unmatched. This CDR3 is 15 amino acids long. Germline CDR1 is MNHEY and CDR2 is SVGAGI. CDR3 in DNA: TGTGCCAGCAGGACGGTAGGGGAGGGGTCCTACGAGCAGTACTTC. This encodes CASRTVGEGSYEQYF.

To note about this clone: The junction departs from the called germline gene at one end, perhaps through a read error. The chain recombines TRBV28 with TRBJ2-6; D might be TRBD1 or TRBD2, each matching 5 bases. Per the germline V gene, CDR1 is MDHEN and CDR2 is SYDVKM. This CDR3 is built from 16 residues. The CDR3 here is CASTSPGASGANVLTF. The CDR3, as DNA: TGTGCCAGCACTTCCCCCGGGGCCAGTGGGGCCAACGTCCTAACTTTC.

Comment on this clone: A much larger clone is a single base away; this may be a read error. The V and J genes are TRBV30 and TRBJ1-4, with TRBD1 matching over 12 bases. Germline CDR1 and CDR2: GTSNPN and SVGIG (reference sequence). CDR3 length: 13 residues. CDR3 sequence reads: CAGTGGRGEKLLF. For the CDR3, the DNA is TGTGCCGGGACAGGGGGCAGGGGTGAAAAACTGCTTTTT.

The chain couples TRBV2 to TRBJ2-5, with TRBD2 identical over 11 bases. Trimming cost V 7 bases and J 0 bases; bases outside gene matches: 4. CDR3 size: 15 residues. Germline CDR1 reads SNHLY; CDR2 reads FYNNEI. The CDR3 sequence: CASTPGLADQETQYF. In DNA form, the CDR3 reads TGTGCCAGCACCCCGGGACTAGCGGACCAAGAGACCCAGTACTTC.